A single sample gave rise to the 13 T cell receptor beta chains below, sequenced in a study of shared clonotypes between healthy human individuals. Sequencing used immunoSEQ multiplex PCR; TCRdb keeps in-frame clones, though not all of them. The sample records about 360,000 clones, more than 60% being singletons. Sequencing used memory CD4+ T cells sorted from blood. Specified subset: CD45RA-negative fraction. The receptors here all came from a man between 25 and 39 years old in good health.

This clone appeared many times. The chain is built from TRBV1 and TRBJ1-4; the table's TRBD1 call for D was not verified on the DNA. TRBV1 corresponds to a pseudogene. CDR3 size: 16 residues. The CDR3 bases are TGCACCAGCAGCCAAGCAGTAAGGGGGTCCGATGAAAAACTGTTTTTT. Translation gives CTSSQAVRGSDEKLFF.

V and J are TRBV7-9 and TRBJ1-2; D might be TRBD1 (5 bases). The V and J ends lost 2 bases and 7 bases respectively, with 17 bases between them. The germline V gene encodes CDR1 SEHNR and CDR2 FQNEAQ (reference sequence). The CDR3 is 15 residues long. CDR3 coding DNA: TGTGCCAGCAGCTTATCTGGGCCCGGGGGGTCTGGCTACACCTTC. Translation gives CASSLSGPGGSGYTF. Filled out from reference TRBV7-9 and TRBJ1-2, the complete variable domain reads DTGVSQNPRHKITKRGQNVTFRCDPISEHNRLYWYRQTLGQGPEFLTYFQNEAQLEKSRLLSDRFSAERPKGSFSTLEIQRTEQGDSAMYLCASSLSGPGGSGYTFGSGTRLTVV.

This clone was seen just once. This sequence joins TRBV7-2 and TRBJ2-3; 14 bases map to TRBD2. Germline CDR1 is SGHTA and CDR2 is FQGNSA. The CDR3 contains 18 residues. J lost 6 bases, V lost 0 bases, and 8 bases had no gene match. CDR3 protein: CASSLARLTSGRADTQYF. The CDR3 DNA is TGTGCCAGCAGCTTAGCGCGACTGACTAGCGGGAGGGCGGATACGCAGTATTTT.

The J gene is TRBJ2-7, the V gene TRBV28; TRBD1 matches at 8 bases. The CDR3 runs to 17 residues. Looked up from germline, CDR1 is MDHEN and CDR2 is SYDVKM. Trimming cost V 4 bases and J 2 bases; bases outside gene matches: 13. For the CDR3, the DNA is TGTGCCAGCAGTTCGCCCCGGACAGGGAGCTCCCCCTACGAGCAGTACTTC. It yields the protein CASSSPRTGSSPYEQYF.

The chain uses TRBV10-3 and TRBJ2-3; 11 positions agree with TRBD2. The CDR3 loop spans 15 amino acids. Trimming took 3 bases from V and 4 from J; bases not matched to a gene: 3. From germline, CDR1 is ENHRY and CDR2 SYGVKD. In DNA, the CDR3 is TGTGCCATCAGTGAAACTAGCGGGAGTGCAGATACGCAGTATTTT. The encoded protein is CAISETSGSADTQYF.

The chain couples TRBV6-6 to TRBJ1-2, with no clear D. CDR1 and CDR2 (germline): MNHNY, SVGAGI (reference sequence). The CDR3 consists of 14 residues. Trimming took off 6 bases at V and 1 base at J, with 12 bases between the two ends. CDR3 protein: CASSHFGLNYGYTF. In DNA form, the CDR3 reads TGTGCCAGCAGCCACTTCGGTCTTAACTATGGCTACACCTTC.

The chain employs TRBV19 and TRBJ2-7; 7 bases are a match to TRBD1. The CDR3 contains 11 residues. The ends lost 8 bases at V and 13 bases at J; junction bases unmatched: 11. The germline V gene encodes CDR1 LNHDA and CDR2 SQIVND (reference sequence). CDR3 sequence (DNA): TGTGCCAGTTCTTACGGGACAGCTCTATACTTC. It translates to CASSYGTALYF.

The CDR3: CASSPFRQGRYEQYF. CDR3 DNA: TGTGCCAGCTCACCATTCCGACAGGGGCGCTACGAGCAGTACTTC. The chain employs TRBV18 and TRBJ2-7; the match to TRBD1 covers 8 bases. CDR3 size: 15 residues. The V gene's germline CDR1 is KGHSH and CDR2 LQKENI. V shed 2 bases, J shed 3 bases, and the junction held 6 bases outside the gene matches.

The gene calls are TRBV5-1 and TRBJ2-1, with TRBD2 matching 11 bases. Losses at the gene ends were 5 bases for V and 0 bases for J; bases not matched to a gene: 1. The length of the CDR3 is 15 residues. Germline CDR1 is SGHRS and CDR2 is YFSETQ. The CDR3 region is CASRTSGSSYNEQFF. The CDR3 region has the DNA TGCGCCAGCAGAACTAGCGGGAGCTCCTACAATGAGCAGTTCTTC.

The V call is TRBV25-1, the J call TRBJ2-3; no clear D. CDR3 size: 13 residues. The germline CDR1 and CDR2 sequences are MGHDK and SYGVNS. V was trimmed by 6 bases and J by 3 bases, leaving 10 bases between them. The CDR3 spells CASRKGGTDTQYF. Here the CDR3 DNA reads TGTGCCAGCAGAAAGGGTGGGACAGATACGCAGTATTTT.

This sequence joins TRBV11-2 and TRBJ2-3, with TRBD1 identical over 9 bases. There are 16 residues in the CDR3. With 5 bases clipped from V and 7 bases from J, the junction kept 13 bases outside the gene matches. Germline V gene sequence: CDR1 SGHAT, CDR2 FQNNGV. Written as DNA, the CDR3 is TGTGCCAGCAGCGCCACAGGGGGCGCTTTACGAAATACGCAGTATTTT. Protein product: CASSATGGALRNTQYF.

The CDR3 sequence: CASSDGGRSSYEQYF. CDR3 DNA: TGTGCCAGCAGTGACGGCGGGAGGTCGAGCTACGAGCAGTACTTC. The chain is built from TRBV2 and TRBJ2-7; TRBD2 matches 8 bases. Germline loops: CDR1 SNHLY, CDR2 FYNNEI. This CDR3 has 15 amino acids. J gave up 3 bases and V 3 bases, and 7 bases lay outside the gene matches. Combining the CDR3 with reference TRBV2 and TRBJ2-7 gives the whole variable domain EPEVTQTPSHQVTQMGQEVILRCVPISNHLYFYWYRQILGQKVEFLVSFYNNEISEKSEIFDDQFSVERPDGSNFTLKIRSTKLEDSAMYFCASSDGGRSSYEQYFGPGTRLTVT.

This CDR3 is CASSVQPGNSYEQYF. CDR3 DNA sequence: TGTGCCAGCAGCGTACAACCCGGGAACTCCTACGAGCAGTACTTC. The rearrangement joins TRBV9 to TRBJ2-7, with D tentatively TRBD2 (5 bases). Germline V gene lookup returns CDR1 SGDLS and CDR2 YYNGEE. The CDR3 totals 15 residues. Trimming took 1 base from V and 0 from J, leaving 11 bases between them.